This is a list of T cell receptor beta chains from one sample in a study of radiotherapy plus CTLA-4 blockade in lung cancer. Sequencing used immunoSEQ multiplex PCR; TCRdb keeps in-frame clones, though not all of them. The sample lists 75,000 to 100,000 clones, about 91% seen once, with approximately 4.9% in the top ten. The specimen was peripheral blood, collected from a patient treated with radiotherapy plus ipilimumab. These receptors were taken from a human donor with non-small cell lung cancer that progressed on radiotherapy plus ipilimumab. The CDR3 runs from the conserved cysteine through the conserved F or W. A D gene is named only where the DNA matches it firmly. Clone size is given for some rows only: seen once, a few or many times, or a class if the clone is expanded.

v_call: TRBV2; d_call: .; clone_size: .; j_call: TRBJ2-5; cdr3_aa: CASSPGHKETQYF; cdr3_nt: TGTGCCAGCAGTCCGGGCCACAAAGAGACCCAGTACTTC
v_call: TRBV7-9; d_call: .; clone_size: .; j_call: TRBJ2-7; cdr3_aa: CASSLLQGGYEQYF; cdr3_nt: TGTGCCAGCAGCTTACTCCAGGGGGGATACGAGCAGTACTTC
v_call: TRBV18; d_call: .; clone_size: .; j_call: TRBJ1-1; cdr3_aa: CASSPPGNRGTEAFF; cdr3_nt: TGTGCCAGCTCACCACCGGGCAATCGGGGCACTGAAGCTTTCTTT
v_call: TRBV7-9; d_call: TRBD1; clone_size: .; j_call: TRBJ1-1; cdr3_aa: CASSSGQPNTEAFF; cdr3_nt: TGTGCCAGCAGCTCGGGACAGCCGAACACTGAAGCTTTCTTT
v_call: TRBV7-2; d_call: .; clone_size: .; j_call: TRBJ2-1; cdr3_aa: CASSLAGSSYNEQFF; cdr3_nt: TGTGCCAGCAGCTTAGCGGGGAGCTCCTACAATGAGCAGTTCTTC
v_call: TRBV11-1; d_call: .; clone_size: .; j_call: TRBJ1-1; cdr3_aa: CASSLFLRYEAFF; cdr3_nt: TGTGCCAGCAGCTTATTTTTGCGGTATGAAGCTTTCTTT
v_call: TRBV15; d_call: .; clone_size: once; j_call: TRBJ1-5; cdr3_aa: CATSGLNMGYTGPPPQHF; cdr3_nt: TGTGCCACCAGCGGACTTAATATGGGCTACACAGGACCTCCGCCCCAGCATTTT
v_call: TRBV7-6; d_call: TRBD1; clone_size: .; j_call: TRBJ2-5; cdr3_aa: CASSQQGAQETQYF; cdr3_nt: TGTGCCAGCAGTCAACAGGGGGCACAAGAGACCCAGTACTTC
v_call: TRBV2; d_call: .; clone_size: .; j_call: TRBJ2-2; cdr3_aa: CASRWDQTGELFF; cdr3_nt: TGTGCCAGCCGGTGGGACCAAACCGGGGAGCTGTTTTTT
v_call: TRBV5-4; d_call: .; clone_size: .; j_call: TRBJ2-7; cdr3_aa: CASSLEIQPKPEQYF; cdr3_nt: TGTGCCAGCAGCTTGGAGATACAGCCGAAACCCGAGCAGTACTTC
v_call: TRBV7-2; d_call: .; clone_size: .; j_call: TRBJ1-2; cdr3_aa: CASSAGREGGYTF; cdr3_nt: TGTGCCAGCAGCGCGGGGCGGGAGGGTGGCTACACCTTC
v_call: TRBV5-4; d_call: .; clone_size: .; j_call: TRBJ2-5; cdr3_aa: CASSLETSRGETQYF; cdr3_nt: TGTGCCAGCAGCTTGGAGACTAGTCGGGGCGAGACCCAGTACTTC
v_call: TRBV9; d_call: TRBD2; clone_size: .; j_call: TRBJ2-1; cdr3_aa: CASSAGGTSRNEQFF; cdr3_nt: TGTGCCAGCAGCGCCGGGGGGACTAGCCGCAATGAGCAGTTCTTC
v_call: TRBV19; d_call: .; clone_size: .; j_call: TRBJ2-7; cdr3_aa: CASSMLIGAAYEQYF; cdr3_nt: TGTGCCAGTAGTATGTTGATCGGGGCCGCCTACGAGCAGTACTTC
v_call: TRBV2; d_call: TRBD1; clone_size: .; j_call: TRBJ1-2; cdr3_aa: CASSEGQGSGYTF; cdr3_nt: TGTGCCAGCAGTGAAGGACAGGGTTCCGGCTACACCTTC
v_call: TRBV10-3; d_call: TRBD2; clone_size: .; j_call: TRBJ2-7; cdr3_aa: CAISESKGLAGGTYEQYF; cdr3_nt: TGTGCCATCAGTGAGTCGAAGGGACTAGCGGGAGGAACCTACGAGCAGTACTTC
v_call: TRBV4-1; d_call: TRBD1; clone_size: .; j_call: TRBJ2-7; cdr3_aa: CASSHSRDRTYEQYF; cdr3_nt: TGCGCCAGCAGCCACTCAAGGGACAGAACCTACGAGCAGTACTTC
v_call: TRBV11-3; d_call: .; clone_size: .; j_call: TRBJ2-1; cdr3_aa: CASSSTTQGRGEQFF; cdr3_nt: TGTGCCAGCAGCTCCACTACTCAGGGGCGCGGTGAGCAGTTCTTC
v_call: TRBV11-2; d_call: TRBD1; clone_size: .; j_call: TRBJ1-1; cdr3_aa: CASSSGPGQGLSEAFF; cdr3_nt: TGTGCCAGCAGCTCTGGACCGGGACAGGGGCTGTCTGAAGCTTTCTTT
v_call: TRBV2; d_call: .; clone_size: .; j_call: TRBJ2-6; cdr3_aa: CASSESTGLGSGANVLTF; cdr3_nt: TGTGCCAGCAGTGAATCCACAGGGTTGGGCTCTGGGGCCAACGTCCTGACTTTC
v_call: TRBV9; d_call: .; clone_size: .; j_call: TRBJ2-2; cdr3_aa: CASSVAYTGELFF; cdr3_nt: TGTGCCAGCAGCGTAGCGTACACCGGGGAGCTGTTTTTT
v_call: TRBV5-1; d_call: .; clone_size: .; j_call: TRBJ1-1; cdr3_aa: CASSLVGDTEAFF; cdr3_nt: TGCGCCAGCAGCTTGGTAGGGGACACTGAAGCTTTCTTT
v_call: TRBV11-3; d_call: TRBD2; clone_size: .; j_call: TRBJ2-7; cdr3_aa: CASTASGRAWQYF; cdr3_nt: TGTGCCAGCACCGCTAGCGGGAGGGCCTGGCAGTACTTC
v_call: TRBV7-5; d_call: .; clone_size: .; j_call: TRBJ2-7; cdr3_aa: CARSLDRF; cdr3_nt: TGTGCCAGAAGCTTAGATAGATTC
v_call: TRBV5-6; d_call: TRBD2; clone_size: .; j_call: TRBJ2-1; cdr3_aa: CASSWTSGSNNEQFF; cdr3_nt: TGTGCCAGCAGCTGGACTAGCGGGAGCAACAATGAGCAGTTCTTC
v_call: TRBV15; d_call: TRBD2; clone_size: .; j_call: TRBJ2-5; cdr3_aa: CATSWGGQETQYF; cdr3_nt: TGTGCCACCAGCTGGGGGGGGCAAGAGACCCAGTACTTC
v_call: TRBV30; d_call: .; clone_size: .; j_call: TRBJ1-1; cdr3_aa: CAWSAGGTWAFF; cdr3_nt: TGTGCCTGGAGTGCGGGGGGGACTTGGGCTTTCTTT
v_call: TRBV11-3; d_call: .; clone_size: .; j_call: TRBJ2-7; cdr3_aa: CASSPETGYYEQYF; cdr3_nt: TGTGCCAGCAGCCCCGAAACAGGGTACTACGAGCAGTACTTC
v_call: TRBV30; d_call: TRBD2; clone_size: .; j_call: TRBJ2-5; cdr3_aa: CAWMAGRGETQYF; cdr3_nt: TGTGCCTGGATGGCAGGGAGGGGTGAGACCCAGTACTTC
v_call: TRBV23-1; d_call: TRBD1; clone_size: .; j_call: TRBJ1-1; cdr3_aa: CASSQSGTGPAFF; cdr3_nt: TGCGCCAGCAGTCAGTCCGGGACAGGGCCAGCTTTCTTT
v_call: TRBV11-3; d_call: .; clone_size: .; j_call: TRBJ2-5; cdr3_aa: CASSLDWGGEETQYF; cdr3_nt: TGTGCCAGCAGCTTAGATTGGGGCGGAGAAGAGACCCAGTACTTC
v_call: TRBV19; d_call: .; clone_size: .; j_call: TRBJ1-2; cdr3_aa: CATETGRMGGYTF; cdr3_nt: TGTGCCACCGAAACAGGGAGGATGGGCGGCTACACCTTC
v_call: TRBV7-3; d_call: TRBD2; clone_size: .; j_call: TRBJ2-7; cdr3_aa: CASSLQAGGGYEQYF; cdr3_nt: TGTGCCAGCAGCTTACAAGCGGGAGGGGGATACGAGCAGTACTTC
v_call: TRBV27; d_call: .; clone_size: .; j_call: TRBJ1-1; cdr3_aa: CASSLRQANTEAFF; cdr3_nt: TGTGCCAGCAGTTTACGTCAGGCGAACACTGAAGCTTTCTTT
v_call: TRBV7-2; d_call: TRBD2; clone_size: .; j_call: TRBJ2-1; cdr3_aa: CASSAVVLAGALFF; cdr3_nt: TGTGCCAGCAGCGCCGTCGTACTAGCGGGAGCTTTGTTCTTC
v_call: TRBV5-4; d_call: TRBD2; clone_size: .; j_call: TRBJ2-1; cdr3_aa: CASSQKIAGAHEQFF; cdr3_nt: TGTGCCAGCAGCCAAAAAATAGCGGGAGCACATGAGCAGTTCTTC
v_call: TRBV2; d_call: .; clone_size: once; j_call: TRBJ2-3; cdr3_aa: CASSPRRAGLDTQYF; cdr3_nt: TGTGCCAGCAGCCCCCGTCGAGCGGGCTTAGATACGCAGTATTTT
v_call: TRBV5-1; d_call: TRBD2; clone_size: once; j_call: TRBJ2-3; cdr3_aa: CASSTGTSGRELRTQYF; cdr3_nt: TGCGCCAGCAGCACCGGGACTAGCGGGAGGGAATTACGTACGCAGTATTTT
v_call: TRBV2; d_call: .; clone_size: .; j_call: TRBJ1-1; cdr3_aa: CASSIRGKQGLNTEAFF; cdr3_nt: TGTGCCAGCAGTATCCGAGGTAAACAGGGATTGAACACTGAAGCTTTCTTT
v_call: TRBV7-8; d_call: .; clone_size: .; j_call: TRBJ2-1; cdr3_aa: CASSSLRLEGYSYNEQFF; cdr3_nt: TGTGCCAGCAGCTCCCTACGGTTGGAGGGTTACTCCTACAATGAGCAGTTCTTC
v_call: TRBV25-1; d_call: TRBD1; clone_size: .; j_call: TRBJ2-5; cdr3_aa: CASSEPGQGRAETQYF; cdr3_nt: TGTGCCAGCAGTGAACCGGGACAGGGGAGGGCGGAGACCCAGTACTTC
v_call: TRBV25-1; d_call: .; clone_size: .; j_call: TRBJ1-4; cdr3_aa: CASSERQGNEKLFF; cdr3_nt: TGTGCCAGCAGTGAACGGCAGGGTAATGAAAAACTGTTTTTT
v_call: TRBV5-1; d_call: .; clone_size: .; j_call: TRBJ1-2; cdr3_aa: CASSLDGNYGYTF; cdr3_nt: TGCGCCAGCAGCTTAGACGGAAACTATGGCTACACCTTC
v_call: TRBV5-1; d_call: TRBD1; clone_size: .; j_call: TRBJ2-1; cdr3_aa: CASSLEYRGVDEQFF; cdr3_nt: TGCGCCAGCAGCTTGGAATACAGGGGGGTCGATGAGCAGTTCTTC
v_call: TRBV6-1; d_call: .; clone_size: .; j_call: TRBJ1-2; cdr3_aa: CASSGLPRHYGYTF; cdr3_nt: TGTGCCAGCAGTGGCCTGCCACGACATTATGGCTACACCTTC
v_call: TRBV30; d_call: .; clone_size: .; j_call: TRBJ2-7; cdr3_aa: CAWRKSTHRAYEQYF; cdr3_nt: TGTGCCTGGAGAAAGTCTACTCACCGGGCCTACGAGCAGTACTTC
v_call: TRBV5-6; d_call: .; clone_size: .; j_call: TRBJ2-3; cdr3_aa: CASSRTAYDTQYF; cdr3_nt: TGTGCCAGCAGCCGGACTGCCTATGATACGCAGTATTTT
v_call: TRBV5-4; d_call: .; clone_size: .; j_call: TRBJ1-4; cdr3_aa: CASGLQGFGIEKLFF; cdr3_nt: TGTGCCAGCGGACTCCAGGGTTTCGGAATCGAAAAACTGTTTTTT
v_call: TRBV2; d_call: .; clone_size: .; j_call: TRBJ2-7; cdr3_aa: CASSLNYEQYF; cdr3_nt: TGTGCCAGCAGCCTTAACTACGAGCAGTACTTC
v_call: TRBV25-1; d_call: .; clone_size: .; j_call: TRBJ1-5; cdr3_aa: CASSPPTGESNQPQHF; cdr3_nt: TGTGCCAGCAGTCCCCCGACAGGTGAGAGCAATCAGCCCCAGCATTTT
v_call: TRBV7-2; d_call: TRBD1; clone_size: .; j_call: TRBJ1-2; cdr3_aa: CASSLQQGAYGYTF; cdr3_nt: TGTGCCAGCAGCTTACAGCAGGGGGCCTATGGCTACACCTTC
v_call: TRBV2; d_call: .; clone_size: few; j_call: TRBJ2-7; cdr3_aa: CASSEQGVPYEQYF; cdr3_nt: TGTGCCAGCAGTGAACAAGGGGTCCCATACGAGCAGTACTTC
v_call: TRBV19; d_call: .; clone_size: .; j_call: TRBJ2-1; cdr3_aa: CASSIVDYEQFF; cdr3_nt: TGTGCCAGTAGTATAGTGGACTATGAGCAGTTCTTC
v_call: TRBV25-1; d_call: TRBD2; clone_size: .; j_call: TRBJ2-2; cdr3_aa: CASSDLPGLAGAGELFF; cdr3_nt: TGTGCCAGCAGTGACCTTCCGGGACTAGCCGGCGCCGGGGAGCTGTTTTTT
v_call: TRBV2; d_call: TRBD1; clone_size: .; j_call: TRBJ1-1; cdr3_aa: CASSFGGQGVTEAFF; cdr3_nt: TGTGCCAGCAGTTTCGGAGGACAGGGGGTAACTGAAGCTTTCTTT
v_call: TRBV7-3; d_call: TRBD2; clone_size: .; j_call: TRBJ2-7; cdr3_aa: CASSLSGGTYEQYF; cdr3_nt: TGTGCCAGCAGCTTAAGCGGGGGAACCTACGAGCAGTACTTC
v_call: TRBV5-6; d_call: .; clone_size: .; j_call: TRBJ1-1; cdr3_aa: CASSLNPRNTEAFF; cdr3_nt: TGTGCCAGCAGCTTGAATCCCAGGAACACTGAAGCTTTCTTT
v_call: TRBV29-1; d_call: .; clone_size: .; j_call: TRBJ2-1; cdr3_aa: CSVEGVGSSYNEQFF; cdr3_nt: TGCAGCGTTGAAGGGGTGGGGAGCTCCTACAATGAGCAGTTCTTC
v_call: TRBV5-1; d_call: TRBD2; clone_size: few; j_call: TRBJ2-3; cdr3_aa: CASSNPSLAGRNTDTQYF; cdr3_nt: TGCGCCAGCAGCAACCCCTCTTTAGCGGGAAGGAACACAGATACGCAGTATTTT
v_call: TRBV6-5; d_call: .; clone_size: .; j_call: TRBJ2-2; cdr3_aa: CASSYSFTGELFF; cdr3_nt: TGTGCCAGCAGTTACTCGTTCACCGGGGAGCTGTTTTTT